This TCR beta chain stems from a study of blood T cell repertoires in COVID-19. Study-wide context: Whether acute or convalescent, the COVID-19 samples came from the United States, Italy and Spain. Nucleic acid was either cDNA or gDNA, and it came from T cells, B-cell-depleted T cells, or PBMCs.

This CDR3 contains 14 residues. Germline V lookup: CDR1 SGHTA, CDR2 FQGNSA. The V gene lost 4 bases and the J gene lost 1 base, with 11 bases spanning the gap. In the source study's methods: Estimates of nucleated cell counts were drawn from the amplification of reference gene primers. The assay was immunoSEQ multiplex PCR, and TCRdb's table has in-frame clones only and misses some. V, J and clone size were drawn from that table, and D and trimming were deduced from the DNA. This table holds 40,000 to 45,000 clones, around 91% found once. The origin of this receptor is a man aged 50 to 60 with active COVID-19. Sequenced: peripheral blood. The V gene is TRBV7-2, the J gene TRBJ2-7, with a weak D call TRBD1 (6 bases). In DNA, the CDR3 is TGTGCCAGCAGCTCTACCAGGGGTTCCTACGAGCAGTACTTC. Translation gives CASSSTRGSYEQYF.